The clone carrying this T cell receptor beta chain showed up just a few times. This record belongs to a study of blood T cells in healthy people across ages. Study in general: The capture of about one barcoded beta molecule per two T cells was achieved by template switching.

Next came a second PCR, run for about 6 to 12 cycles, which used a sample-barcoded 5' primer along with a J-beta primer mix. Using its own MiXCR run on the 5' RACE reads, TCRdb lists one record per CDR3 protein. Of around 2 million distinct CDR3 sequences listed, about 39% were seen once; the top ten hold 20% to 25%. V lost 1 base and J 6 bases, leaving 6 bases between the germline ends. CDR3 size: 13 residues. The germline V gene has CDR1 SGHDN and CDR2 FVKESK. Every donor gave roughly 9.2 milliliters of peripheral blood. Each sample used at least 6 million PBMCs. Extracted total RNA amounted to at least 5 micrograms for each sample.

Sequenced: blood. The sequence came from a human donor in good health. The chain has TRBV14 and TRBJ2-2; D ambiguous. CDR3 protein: CASSQGRSGELFF. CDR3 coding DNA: TGTGCCAGCAGCCAAGGAAGGTCCGGGGAGCTGTTTTTT.